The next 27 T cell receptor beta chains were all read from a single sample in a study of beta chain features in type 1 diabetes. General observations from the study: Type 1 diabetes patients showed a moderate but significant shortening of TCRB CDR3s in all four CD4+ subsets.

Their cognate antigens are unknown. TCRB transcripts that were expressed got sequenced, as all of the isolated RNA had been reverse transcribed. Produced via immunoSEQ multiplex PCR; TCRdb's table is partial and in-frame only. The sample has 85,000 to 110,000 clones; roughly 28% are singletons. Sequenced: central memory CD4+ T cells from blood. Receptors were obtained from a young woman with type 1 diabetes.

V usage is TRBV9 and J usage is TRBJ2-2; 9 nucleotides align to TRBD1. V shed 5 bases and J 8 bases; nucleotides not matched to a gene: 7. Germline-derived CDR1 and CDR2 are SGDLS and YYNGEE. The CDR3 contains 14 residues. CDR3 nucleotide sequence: TGTGCCAGCAGTACCGGGACAGGGTCGGGGGAGCTGTTTTTT. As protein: CASSTGTGSGELFF.

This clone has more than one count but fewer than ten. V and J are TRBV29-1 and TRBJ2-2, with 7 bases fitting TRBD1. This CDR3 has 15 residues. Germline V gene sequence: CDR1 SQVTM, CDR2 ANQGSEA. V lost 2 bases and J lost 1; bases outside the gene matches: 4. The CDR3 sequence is CSVELGTVNTGELFF. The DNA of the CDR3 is TGCAGCGTTGAATTGGGGACAGTGAACACCGGGGAGCTGTTTTTT.

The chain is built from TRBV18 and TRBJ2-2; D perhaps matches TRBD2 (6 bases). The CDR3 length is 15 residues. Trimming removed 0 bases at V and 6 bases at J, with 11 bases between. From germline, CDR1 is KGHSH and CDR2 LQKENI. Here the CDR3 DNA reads TGTGCCAGCTCACCACCTGCTAGCGTAGCCGGGGAGCTGTTTTTT. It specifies CASSPPASVAGELFF.

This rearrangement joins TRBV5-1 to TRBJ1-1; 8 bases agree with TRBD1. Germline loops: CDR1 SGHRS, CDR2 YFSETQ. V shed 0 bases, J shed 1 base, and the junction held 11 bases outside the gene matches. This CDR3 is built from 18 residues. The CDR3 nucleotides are TGCGCCAGCAGCTTGGCCGTATTTATAGGACAGGGGAACACTGAAGCTTTCTTT. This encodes CASSLAVFIGQGNTEAFF.

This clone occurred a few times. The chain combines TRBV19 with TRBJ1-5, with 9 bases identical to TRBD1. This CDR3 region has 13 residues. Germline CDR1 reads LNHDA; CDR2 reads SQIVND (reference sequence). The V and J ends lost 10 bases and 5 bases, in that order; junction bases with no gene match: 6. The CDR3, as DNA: TGTGCCACTGGGGGACAGGGCGATCAGCCCCAGCATTTT. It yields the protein CATGGQGDQPQHF.

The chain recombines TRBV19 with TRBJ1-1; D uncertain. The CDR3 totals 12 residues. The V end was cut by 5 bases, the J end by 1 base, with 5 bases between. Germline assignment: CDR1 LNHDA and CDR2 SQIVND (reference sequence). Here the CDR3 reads CASSLSNTEAFF. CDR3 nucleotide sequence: TGTGCCAGTAGTCTATCGAACACTGAAGCTTTCTTT.

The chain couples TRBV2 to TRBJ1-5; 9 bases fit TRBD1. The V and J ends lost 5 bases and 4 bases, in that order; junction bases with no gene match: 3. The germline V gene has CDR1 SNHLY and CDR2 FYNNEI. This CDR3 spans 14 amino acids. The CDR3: CASSRGQGNQPQHF. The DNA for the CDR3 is TGTGCCAGCAGTCGTGGACAGGGGAATCAGCCCCAGCATTTT. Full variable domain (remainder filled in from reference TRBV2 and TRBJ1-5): EPEVTQTPSHQVTQMGQEVILRCVPISNHLYFYWYRQILGQKVEFLVSFYNNEISEKSEIFDDQFSVERPDGSNFTLKIRSTKLEDSAMYFCASSRGQGNQPQHFGDGTRLSIL.

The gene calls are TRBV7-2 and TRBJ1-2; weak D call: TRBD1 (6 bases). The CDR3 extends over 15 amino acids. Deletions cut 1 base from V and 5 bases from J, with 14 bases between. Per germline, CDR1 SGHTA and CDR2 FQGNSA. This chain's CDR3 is CASSLGGGQGYGYTF. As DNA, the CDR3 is TGTGCCAGCAGCTTAGGGGGCGGGCAGGGGTATGGCTACACCTTC.

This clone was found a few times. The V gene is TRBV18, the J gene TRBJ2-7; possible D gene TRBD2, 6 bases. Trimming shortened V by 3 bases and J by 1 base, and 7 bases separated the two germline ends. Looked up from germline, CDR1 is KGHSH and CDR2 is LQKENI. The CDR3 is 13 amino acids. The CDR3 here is CASSPSGSYEQYF. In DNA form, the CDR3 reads TGTGCCAGCTCACCTAGCGGTTCCTACGAGCAGTACTTC. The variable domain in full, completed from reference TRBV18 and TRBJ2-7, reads NAGVMQNPRHLVRRRGQEARLRCSPMKGHSHVYWYRQLPEEGLKFMVYLQKENIIDESGMPKERFSAEFPKEGPSILRIQQVVRGDSAAYFCASSPSGSYEQYFGPGTRLTVT.

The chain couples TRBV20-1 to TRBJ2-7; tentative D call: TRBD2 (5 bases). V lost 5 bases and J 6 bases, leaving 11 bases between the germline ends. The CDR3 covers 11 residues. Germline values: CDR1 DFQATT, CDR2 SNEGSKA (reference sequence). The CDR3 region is CSADSGGEQYV. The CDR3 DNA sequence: TGCAGTGCTGACTCAGGAGGCGAGCAGTACGTC.

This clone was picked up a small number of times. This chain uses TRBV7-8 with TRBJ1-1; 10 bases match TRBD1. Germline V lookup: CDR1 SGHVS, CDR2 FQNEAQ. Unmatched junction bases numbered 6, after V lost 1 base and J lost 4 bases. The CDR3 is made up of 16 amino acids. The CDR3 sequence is CASSLGTGGSATEAFF. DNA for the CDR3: TGTGCCAGCAGCTTAGGGACAGGGGGAAGTGCCACTGAAGCTTTCTTT.

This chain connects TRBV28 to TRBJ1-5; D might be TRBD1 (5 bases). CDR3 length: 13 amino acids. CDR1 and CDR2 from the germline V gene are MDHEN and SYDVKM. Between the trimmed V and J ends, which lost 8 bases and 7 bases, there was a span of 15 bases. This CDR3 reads CASRGGLGQPQHF. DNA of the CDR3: TGTGCCAGCCGGGGGGGGTTAGGACAGCCCCAGCATTTT.

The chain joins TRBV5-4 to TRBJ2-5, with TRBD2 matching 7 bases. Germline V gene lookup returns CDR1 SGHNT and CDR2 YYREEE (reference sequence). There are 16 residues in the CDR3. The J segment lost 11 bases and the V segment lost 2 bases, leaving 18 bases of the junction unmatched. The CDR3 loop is CASSFSYTGGGVAQYF. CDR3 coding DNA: TGTGCCAGCAGCTTCTCATATACCGGGGGAGGGGTAGCTCAGTACTTC.

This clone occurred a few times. CDR3 nucleotides: TGTGCCAGCAGTCCACAGGGTAGGGGAAACACCGGGGAGCTGTTTTTT. Translation: CASSPQGRGNTGELFF. The V gene is TRBV28, the J gene TRBJ2-2, with D possibly matching TRBD1 (6 bases). Trimming pared 5 bases from V and 2 bases from J, leaving 15 bases between. This CDR3 has 16 residues. Per the germline V gene, CDR1 is MDHEN and CDR2 is SYDVKM.

In nucleotides, the CDR3 is TGTGCCTGGAGTACGGGACTAGGGGGGGATACGCAGTATTTT. Translation: CAWSTGLGGDTQYF. The chain couples TRBV30 to TRBJ2-3; 8 bases map to TRBD2. CDR1 GTSNPN and CDR2 SVGIG come from the germline V gene (reference sequence). V shed 2 bases and J 6 bases; nucleotides not matched to a gene: 7. This CDR3 spans 14 amino acids.

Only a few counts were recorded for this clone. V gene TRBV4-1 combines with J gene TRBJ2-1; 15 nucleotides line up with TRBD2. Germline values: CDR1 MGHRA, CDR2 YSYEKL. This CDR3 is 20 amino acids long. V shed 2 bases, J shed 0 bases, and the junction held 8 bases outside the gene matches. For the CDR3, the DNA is TGCGCCAGCAGCCAACAGGGACTAGCGGGAGGCCCAAGCTCCTACAATGAGCAGTTCTTC. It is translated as CASSQQGLAGGPSSYNEQFF.

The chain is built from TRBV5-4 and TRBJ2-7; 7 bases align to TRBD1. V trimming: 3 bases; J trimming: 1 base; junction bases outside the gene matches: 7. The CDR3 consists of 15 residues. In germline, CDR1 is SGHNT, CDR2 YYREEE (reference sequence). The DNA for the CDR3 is TGTGCCAGCAGCTCGACAGGGAAGGGATCCTACGAGCAGTACTTC. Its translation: CASSSTGKGSYEQYF.

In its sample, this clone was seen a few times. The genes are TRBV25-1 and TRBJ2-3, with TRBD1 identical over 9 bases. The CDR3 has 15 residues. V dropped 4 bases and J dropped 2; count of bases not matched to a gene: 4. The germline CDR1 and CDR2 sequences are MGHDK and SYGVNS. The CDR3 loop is CASSADRGNTDTQYF. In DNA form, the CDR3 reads TGTGCCAGCAGTGCGGACAGGGGTAACACAGATACGCAGTATTTT.

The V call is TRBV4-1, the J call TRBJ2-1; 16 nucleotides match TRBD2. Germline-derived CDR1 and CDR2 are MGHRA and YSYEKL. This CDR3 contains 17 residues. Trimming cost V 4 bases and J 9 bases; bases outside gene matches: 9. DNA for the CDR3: TGCGCCAGCAGCCTCGGGACTAGCGGGGGGGCCAGTGGTGAGCAGTTCTTC. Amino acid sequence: CASSLGTSGGASGEQFF.

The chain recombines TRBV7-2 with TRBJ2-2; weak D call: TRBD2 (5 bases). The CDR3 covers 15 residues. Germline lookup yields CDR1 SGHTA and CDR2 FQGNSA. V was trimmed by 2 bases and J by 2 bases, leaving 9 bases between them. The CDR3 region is CASSLPSLNTGELFF. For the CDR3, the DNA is TGTGCCAGCAGCTTACCTAGCCTCAACACCGGGGAGCTGTTTTTT.

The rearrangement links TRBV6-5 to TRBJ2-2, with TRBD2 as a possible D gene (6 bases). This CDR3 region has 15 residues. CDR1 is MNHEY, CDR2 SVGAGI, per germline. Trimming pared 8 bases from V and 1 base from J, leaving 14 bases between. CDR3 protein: CASASGLLNTGELFF. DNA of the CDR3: TGTGCCAGCGCCTCCGGACTACTGAACACCGGGGAGCTGTTTTTT.

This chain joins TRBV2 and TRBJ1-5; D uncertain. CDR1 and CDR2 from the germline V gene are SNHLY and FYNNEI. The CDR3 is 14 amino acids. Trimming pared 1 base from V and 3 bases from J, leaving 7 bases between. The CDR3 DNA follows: TGTGCCAGCAGTGAAGGCAGGTACAATCAGCCCCAGCATTTT. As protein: CASSEGRYNQPQHF.

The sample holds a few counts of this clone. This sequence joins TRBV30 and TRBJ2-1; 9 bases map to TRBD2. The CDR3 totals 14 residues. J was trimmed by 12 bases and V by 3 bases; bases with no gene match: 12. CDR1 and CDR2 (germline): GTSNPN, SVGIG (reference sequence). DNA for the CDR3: TGTGCCTGGAGCCCACTAGGAACTAGCGGGCCGCAGTTCTTC. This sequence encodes CAWSPLGTSGPQFF.

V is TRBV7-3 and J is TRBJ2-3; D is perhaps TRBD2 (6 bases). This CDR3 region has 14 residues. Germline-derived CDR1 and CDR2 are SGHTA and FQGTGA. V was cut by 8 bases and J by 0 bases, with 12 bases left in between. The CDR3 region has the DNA TGTGCCAGCGGCCGGGGGACTAGCACAGATACGCAGTATTTT. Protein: CASGRGTSTDTQYF. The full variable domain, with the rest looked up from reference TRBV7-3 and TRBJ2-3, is GAGVSQTPSNKVTEKGKYVELRCDPISGHTALYWYRQSLGQGPEFLIYFQGTGAADDSGLPNDRFFAVRPEGSVSTLKIQRTERGDSAVYLCASGRGTSTDTQYFGPGTRLTVL.

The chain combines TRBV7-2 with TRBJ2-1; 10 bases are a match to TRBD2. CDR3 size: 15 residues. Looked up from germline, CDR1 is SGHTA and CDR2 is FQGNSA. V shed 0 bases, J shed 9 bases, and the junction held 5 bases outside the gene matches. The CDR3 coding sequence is TGTGCCAGCAGCTTAGCTGCTAGCGGGAGCCTTGAGCAGTTCTTC. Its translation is CASSLAASGSLEQFF. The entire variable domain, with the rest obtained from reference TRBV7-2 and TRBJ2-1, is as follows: GAGVSQSPSNKVTEKGKDVELRCDPISGHTALYWYRQSLGQGLEFLIYFQGNSAPDKSGLPSDRFSAERTGGSVSTLTIQRTQQEDSAVYLCASSLAASGSLEQFFGPGTRLTVL.

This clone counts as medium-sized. The CDR3 region has the DNA TGCAGCGTTGGGGAGGGGACCCAAGACAATGAGCAGTTCTTC. This encodes CSVGEGTQDNEQFF. This chain uses TRBV29-1 with TRBJ2-1, with 7 bases identical to TRBD2. With V trimmed by 4 bases and J by 5 bases, 8 bases remained unmatched. Germline V CDR1 and CDR2: SQVTM, ANQGSEA. CDR3 length equals 14 residues.

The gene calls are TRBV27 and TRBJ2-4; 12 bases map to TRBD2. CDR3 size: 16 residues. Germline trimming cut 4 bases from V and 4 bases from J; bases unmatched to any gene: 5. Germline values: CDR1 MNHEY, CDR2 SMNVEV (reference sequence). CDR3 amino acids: CASSSLAGGAKNIQYF. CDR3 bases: TGTGCCAGCAGTTCGCTAGCGGGAGGGGCGAAAAACATTCAGTACTTC.